The clone carrying this T cell receptor (beta chain) was observed a few times. The antigen is unknown. The V gene lost 6 bases and the J gene lost 6 bases, with 11 bases spanning the gap. There are 12 residues in the CDR3. This entry is derived from a study of Ad26.COV2.S vaccination and SARS-CoV-2 variants. Study context: Each vaccinee took Ad26.COV2.S intramuscularly, once or twice 56 days apart. Study results and caveats: Compared with placebo recipients, vaccine recipients had higher spike-specific TCR breadth.

Clones were sequenced by immunoSEQ multiplex PCR, and TCRdb holds only the in-frame ones, with some missing. The data show 350,000 to 450,000 clones, about 83% seen once. Treatment denoted: around 19 received Ad26.COV2.S at low or high dose, single or two shots; roughly 5 received placebo; per-sample allocation not given. Vaccine and placebo recipients were sampled on day 63 after the first injection. The donor's status was that of an adult aged 18-55 years in Boston. The chain employs TRBV12-3 or TRBV12-4 and TRBJ1-2, with D unclear. This clonotype was sampled from a person between 18 and 60 years old who received the Ad26.COV2.S COVID-19 vaccine or a placebo. Sequencing was performed on peripheral blood, taken in a trial of Ad26.COV2.S vaccine versus placebo. CDR3 DNA sequence: TGTGCCAGCAGCCCCCGAGTCCATGGCTACACCTTC. It is translated as CASSPRVHGYTF.